What follows is one T cell receptor beta chain and its context. Antigen: not known. The primer mix had 60 V beta and 13 J beta primers. The table came from immunoSEQ multiplex PCR; TCRdb's copy has only in-frame clones and leaves some out. The sample shows some 100,000 clones, more than 75% of them seen only once. The CDR3 is made up of 15 amino acids. The germline gives CDR1 LGHNA, CDR2 YSLEER. Trimming left V 3 bases short and J 2 bases short, with 11 bases between. This record comes from a study of glioma-infiltrating T cells after dendritic cell vaccination. Study context: Dendritic cell vaccine was injected intradermally three times, biweekly.

Study-wide points: Longer survival after dendritic cell vaccination followed higher pretreatment TIL content.

The TCR originated in a human donor with glioblastoma. This sample comprised blood, obtained before dendritic cell vaccination. V and J are TRBV4-3 and TRBJ1-3; no clear D gene. CDR3 bases: TGCGCCAGCAGCCAGCGCCCCGGGACTGGAAACACCATATATTTT. It is translated as CASSQRPGTGNTIYF.